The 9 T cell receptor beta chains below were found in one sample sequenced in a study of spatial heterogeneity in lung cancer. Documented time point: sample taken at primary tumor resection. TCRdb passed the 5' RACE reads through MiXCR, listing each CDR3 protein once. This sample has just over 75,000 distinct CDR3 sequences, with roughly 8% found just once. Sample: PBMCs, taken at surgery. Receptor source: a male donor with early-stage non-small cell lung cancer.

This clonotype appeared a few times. The CDR3 reads CASSLQGINEAFF. The CDR3 DNA follows: TGCGCCAGCAGTTTGCAGGGTATCAATGAAGCTTTCTTT. This chain connects TRBV5-1 to TRBJ1-1; perhaps TRBD1 as D (5 bases). V lost 5 bases and J 7 bases, leaving 15 bases between the germline ends. Per the germline V gene, CDR1 is SGHRS and CDR2 is YFSETQ. CDR3 length: 13 amino acids.

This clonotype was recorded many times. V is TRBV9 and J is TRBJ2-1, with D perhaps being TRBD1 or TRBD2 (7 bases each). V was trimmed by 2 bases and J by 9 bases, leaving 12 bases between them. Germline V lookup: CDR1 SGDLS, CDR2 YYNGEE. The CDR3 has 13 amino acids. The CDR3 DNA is TGTGCCAGCAGCGTCCAGGGGGAGGGTGAGCAGTTCTTC. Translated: CASSVQGEGEQFF.

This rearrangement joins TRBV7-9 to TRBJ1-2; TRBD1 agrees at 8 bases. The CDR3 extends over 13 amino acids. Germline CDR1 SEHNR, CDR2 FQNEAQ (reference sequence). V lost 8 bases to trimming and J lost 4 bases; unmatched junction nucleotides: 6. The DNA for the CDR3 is TGTGCCAGCGGTGCCGGACAGGGCTATGGCTACACCTTC. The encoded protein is CASGAGQGYGYTF.

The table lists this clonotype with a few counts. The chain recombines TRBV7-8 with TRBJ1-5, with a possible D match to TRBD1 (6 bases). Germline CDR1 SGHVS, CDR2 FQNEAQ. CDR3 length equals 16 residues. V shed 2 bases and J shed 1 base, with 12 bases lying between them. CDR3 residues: CASSLSRGKSNQPQHF. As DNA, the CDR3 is TGTGCCAGCAGCTTAAGCAGGGGAAAAAGCAATCAGCCCCAGCATTTT.

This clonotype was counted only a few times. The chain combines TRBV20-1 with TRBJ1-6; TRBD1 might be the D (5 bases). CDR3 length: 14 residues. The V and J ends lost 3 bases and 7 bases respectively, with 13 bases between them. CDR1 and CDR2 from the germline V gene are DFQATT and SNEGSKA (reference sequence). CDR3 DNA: TGCAGTGCTAGTTCAGGGTATCGGAATTCACCCCTCCACTTT. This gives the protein CSASSGYRNSPLHF.

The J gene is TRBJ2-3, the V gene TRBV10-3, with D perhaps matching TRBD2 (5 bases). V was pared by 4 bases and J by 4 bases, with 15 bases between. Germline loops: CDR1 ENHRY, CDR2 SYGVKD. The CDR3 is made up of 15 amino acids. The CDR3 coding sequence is TGTGCCATCAGTGCTAGTGGGAGCGAGGCAGATACGCAGTATTTT. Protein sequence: CAISASGSEADTQYF.

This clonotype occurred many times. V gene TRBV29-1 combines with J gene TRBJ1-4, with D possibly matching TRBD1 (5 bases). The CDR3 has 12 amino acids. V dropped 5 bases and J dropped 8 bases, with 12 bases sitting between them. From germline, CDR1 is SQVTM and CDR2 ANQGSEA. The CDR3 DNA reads TGCAGCGTTCTGCAGGGAGAGGAAAAACTGTTTTTT. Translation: CSVLQGEEKLFF.

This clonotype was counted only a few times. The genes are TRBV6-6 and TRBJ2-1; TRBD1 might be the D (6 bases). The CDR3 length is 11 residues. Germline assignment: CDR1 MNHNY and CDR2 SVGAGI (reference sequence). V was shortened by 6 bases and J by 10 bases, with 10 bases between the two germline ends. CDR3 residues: CASSYDREQFF. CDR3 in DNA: TGTGCCAGCAGCTACGACAGGGAGCAGTTCTTC.

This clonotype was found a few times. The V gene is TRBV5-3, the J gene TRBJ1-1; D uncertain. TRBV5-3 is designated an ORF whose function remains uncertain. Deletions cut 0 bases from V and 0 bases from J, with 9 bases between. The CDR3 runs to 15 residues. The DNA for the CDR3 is TGTGCCAGAAGCTTGGATGCAGGTATGAACACTGAAGCTTTCTTT. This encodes CARSLDAGMNTEAFF.